This record covers a single T cell receptor beta chain. The antigen is undetermined. This specimen comes from a study of T cell responses to AZD1222 COVID-19 vaccine. Assay: immunoSEQ multiplex PCR; the TCRdb copy retains only in-frame clones and omits some. The repertoire holds around 140,000 clones, 85% to 95% seen once, with around 5.4% in the top ten. Germline trimming cut 8 bases from V and 1 base from J; bases unmatched to any gene: 4. Germline-derived CDR1 and CDR2 are SGHAT and FQNNGV. The CDR3 contains 14 residues. Findings and limits, study-wide: Variant regions that are unmutated are reportedly the target of nearly half of spike-specific TCRs. Possibly, clonal diversity was underestimated; donors were largely white British and included more females.

The J gene is TRBJ1-1, the V gene TRBV11-2; 10 nucleotides align to TRBD1. This clonotype was sampled from an adult in good health. The sample in question was peripheral blood, obtained on day 0 of AZD1222 vaccination. Here the CDR3 reads CASRTGGTNTEAFF. The CDR3 region has the DNA TGTGCCAGCCGGACAGGGGGTACGAACACTGAAGCTTTCTTT.